Listed below are T cell receptor beta chains from one sample, sequenced in a study of early T cells in non-severe SARS-CoV-2 infection. Each CDR3 protein is one row after TCRdb ran MiXCR on the 5' RACE reads. The table lists 60,000 or so distinct CDR3 sequences, about a tenth of them singletons. Sequencing input: whole blood. Every receptor here comes from an adult who was a healthcare worker with PCR-confirmed SARS-CoV-2 infection or an uninfected control (not recorded which). The CDR3 runs from the conserved cysteine through the conserved F or W. Each record gives: clone size, V gene, D gene, J gene, CDR3 protein. A D gene is named only where the DNA matches it firmly. A clone size is listed for some rows: how often the clone was seen (once, few, many), or a class if it is expanded.

many	TRBV10-1	-	TRBJ1-1	CASSDPMTEAFF
many	TRBV29-1	-	TRBJ1-3	CSAVVEGLSSGNTIYF
few	TRBV28	TRBD1	TRBJ1-1	CAGGTGGTVTEAFF
-	TRBV24-1	-	TRBJ2-3	CATSDRKDTQYF
-	TRBV20-1	TRBD1	TRBJ1-5	CSAKIGTARDQPQHF
many	TRBV6-2/TRBV6-3	-	TRBJ1-5	CASRPSPTVRNQPQHF
few	TRBV30	-	TRBJ2-3	CAWSGGITDTQYF
many	TRBV9	-	TRBJ2-3	CASSVGNLGSDTQYF
-	TRBV6-1	-	TRBJ2-5	CASSGTGGSVLRQETQYF
-	TRBV27	TRBD1	TRBJ2-1	CASSLSGQGTDNEQFF
-	TRBV19	TRBD2	TRBJ2-1	CASSKGARLASHEQFF
-	TRBV10-2	-	TRBJ2-5	CASSEWLGGETQYF
many	TRBV2	-	TRBJ1-6	CASPSGTNSPLHF
many	TRBV12-3/TRBV12-4	-	TRBJ1-4	CASSYRGELFF
-	TRBV20-1	-	TRBJ2-7	CSARRVVGALYEQYF
-	TRBV12-3/TRBV12-4	-	TRBJ1-5	CASSSNFNQPQHF
-	TRBV7-9	TRBD1	TRBJ2-3	CASSRDRGGTDTQYF
-	TRBV29-1	TRBD1	TRBJ1-4	CSARGLNEKLFF
once	TRBV6-2/TRBV6-3	TRBD1	TRBJ1-2	CASGDRLYGYTF
-	TRBV4-2	-	TRBJ2-7	CAGSQASSYDYEQYF
-	TRBV20-1	TRBD1	TRBJ1-4	CSAYTGGLNEKLFF
-	TRBV7-9	-	TRBJ1-5	CASSLGRAGFGNQPQHF
-	TRBV7-2	-	TRBJ1-2	CASSLVSSADYTF
many	TRBV3-1	TRBD2	TRBJ2-3	CASSHWTRRLDTQYF
few	TRBV27	-	TRBJ2-1	CASSLFGRDEQFF
many	TRBV6-6	-	TRBJ1-1	CASSRGGAGTEAFF
few	TRBV30	-	TRBJ1-1	CAWSTWGGMNTEAFF
many	TRBV11-2	-	TRBJ1-1	CASQRGAEAFF
-	TRBV29-1	-	TRBJ1-2	CSVEEGNSNGYTF
-	TRBV10-3	-	TRBJ1-1	CAISLGGGRNTEAFF
few	TRBV20-1	-	TRBJ1-5	CSARATGGNQPQHF